This TCR beta chain was recorded in a study of identical twins. The CDR3 covers 14 residues. Germline V CDR1 and CDR2: LGHDT, YNNKEL (reference sequence). The V gene lost 5 bases and the J gene lost 2 bases, with 13 bases spanning the gap. In TCRdb, the 5' RACE reads were re-called with MiXCR into one record per CDR3 protein. The sample records hundreds of thousands of distinct CDR3 sequences, roughly 20% being singletons. This clonotype was detected a few times. The sample also formed part of further work on T cells expressing NK-cell markers.

The sequence came from a woman aged 18-29 years in good health. Material: PBMCs. The chain carries TRBV3-1 and TRBJ2-7; D is undetermined. In nucleotides, the CDR3 is TGTGCCAGCAGCGTCGCGCCAAACACCTACGAGCAGTACTTC. Protein sequence: CASSVAPNTYEQYF.